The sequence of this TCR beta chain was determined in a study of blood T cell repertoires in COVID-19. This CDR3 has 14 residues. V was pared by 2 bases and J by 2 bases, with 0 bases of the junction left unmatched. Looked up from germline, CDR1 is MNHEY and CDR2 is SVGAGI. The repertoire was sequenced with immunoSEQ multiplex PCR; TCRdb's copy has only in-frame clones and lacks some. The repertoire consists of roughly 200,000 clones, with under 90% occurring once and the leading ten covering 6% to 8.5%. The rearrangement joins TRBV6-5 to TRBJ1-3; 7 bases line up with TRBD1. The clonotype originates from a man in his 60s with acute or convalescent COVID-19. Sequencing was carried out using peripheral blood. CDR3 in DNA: TGTGCCAGCAGTTACCAGGGGGCTGGAAACACCATATATTTT. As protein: CASSYQGAGNTIYF.